These 11 T cell receptor beta chains were sequenced from one sample in a study of memory B cells and T cells in multiple sclerosis. The assay was immunoSEQ multiplex PCR, and TCRdb's table has in-frame clones only and misses some. The profile shows approximately 30,000 clones, roughly 83% of them singletons. Stimulus-free culture yielded autoproliferating CFSE-dim and non-proliferating CFSE-high T cells, each sequenced separately. Replicate wells were pooled after approximately 7 days of stimulus-free culture of under 5.5x10^7 CFSE-labeled PBMCs. The antigens for these receptors are not known. The sample consisted of PBMCs from blood kept in culture. The receptors originated from a human donor with multiple sclerosis.

The V gene is TRBV9, the J gene TRBJ2-1; 9 bases are a match to TRBD1. Losses at the gene ends were 0 bases for V and 2 bases for J; bases not matched to a gene: 0. This CDR3 comprises 15 residues. Germline lookup yields CDR1 SGDLS and CDR2 YYNGEE. The CDR3 DNA reads as TGTGCCAGCAGCGTAGGACAGGGGGCCTACAATGAGCAGTTCTTC. Translation: CASSVGQGAYNEQFF.

This clone appeared once. This rearrangement joins TRBV2 to TRBJ1-2; 7 bases map to TRBD1. This CDR3 is built from 15 residues. The ends lost 4 bases at V and 8 bases at J; junction bases unmatched: 13. Germline CDR1 and CDR2: SNHLY and FYNNEI. CDR3 sequence reads: CASSVGQVFWRGYTF. As DNA, the CDR3 is TGTGCCAGCAGTGTAGGACAGGTCTTTTGGAGGGGCTACACCTTC.

This CDR3 reads CASSIWRSIANTGELFF. The CDR3, as DNA: TGTGCCAGTAGTATCTGGAGGAGTATCGCGAACACCGGGGAGCTGTTTTTT. J is TRBJ2-2 and V is TRBV19; a weak D match, TRBD2 (5 bases). Germline CDR1 and CDR2: LNHDA and SQIVND (reference sequence). The CDR3 consists of 17 residues. The V and J ends lost 3 bases and 0 bases respectively, with 14 bases between them.

A single count supports this clone. V and J are TRBV5-6 and TRBJ1-2, with TRBD1 matching over 7 bases. There are 11 residues in the CDR3. Trimming cost V 4 bases and J 10 bases; bases outside gene matches: 4. Germline loops: CDR1 SGHDT, CDR2 YYEEEE. The CDR3 protein is CASSRDRAYTF. CDR3 coding DNA: TGTGCCAGCAGCCGTGACAGGGCCTACACCTTC. Together with reference TRBV5-6 and TRBJ1-2, the CDR3 gives the full variable domain: DAGVTQSPTHLIKTRGQQVTLRCSPKSGHDTVSWYQQALGQGPQFIFQYYEEEERQRGNFPDRFSGHQFPNYSSELNVNALLLGDSALYLCASSRDRAYTFGSGTRLTVV.

This chain joins TRBV6-1 and TRBJ2-7, with D maybe TRBD1 (6 bases). This CDR3 comprises 14 residues. CDR1 is MNHNS and CDR2 is SASEGT in the germline V gene. The V gene lost 4 bases and the J gene lost 0 bases, with 10 bases spanning the gap. CDR3: CASSATTGSYEQYF. The CDR3 bases are TGTGCCAGCAGTGCCACGACAGGCTCCTACGAGCAGTACTTC.

A few counts support this clone. The J gene is TRBJ2-1, the V gene TRBV18; D is perhaps TRBD2 (7 bases). The CDR3 loop spans 16 amino acids. CDR1 and CDR2 (germline): KGHSH, LQKENI. Between the trimmed V and J ends, which lost 0 bases and 2 bases, there was a span of 11 bases. The CDR3 loop is CASSPPGGRTYNEQFF. The CDR3 DNA sequence: TGTGCCAGCTCACCACCGGGGGGGCGGACCTACAATGAGCAGTTCTTC.

The rearrangement links TRBV27 to TRBJ2-5, with TRBD2 as a possible D gene (6 bases). CDR3 length equals 15 residues. The V gene's germline CDR1 is MNHEY and CDR2 SMNVEV (reference sequence). V lost 5 bases to trimming and J lost 1 base, with 14 bases between them. CDR3 nucleotide sequence: TGTGCCAGCAGTACCACGACTAGGACCCAAGAGACCCAGTACTTC. Translated, it gives CASSTTTRTQETQYF.

The chain joins TRBV19 to TRBJ2-1; D is unresolved. The V gene lost 6 bases and the J gene lost 6 bases, with 15 bases spanning the gap. The CDR3 length is 14 residues. Looked up from germline, CDR1 is LNHDA and CDR2 is SQIVND (reference sequence). Here the CDR3 reads CASRGRAEPNEQFF. The CDR3, as DNA: TGTGCCAGTAGGGGTCGGGCGGAACCCAATGAGCAGTTCTTC.

Written as DNA, the CDR3 is TGTGCCAGCTCCGATCGGACCGGGGAGCTGTTTTTT. Protein: CASSDRTGELFF. The genes are TRBV18 and TRBJ2-2; D is undetermined. Looked up from germline, CDR1 is KGHSH and CDR2 is LQKENI. V was pared by 6 bases and J by 5 bases, with 7 bases between. This CDR3 spans 12 amino acids.

V gene TRBV14 combines with J gene TRBJ2-5; 7 bases are shared with TRBD2. CDR3 size: 15 residues. The trim removed 4 bases at V and 5 bases at J, leaving 10 bases unmatched. Germline values: CDR1 SGHDN, CDR2 FVKESK. CDR3 region: CASSPERTRFETQYF. CDR3 nucleotides: TGTGCCAGCAGCCCCGAACGGACTAGATTTGAGACCCAGTACTTC.

The chain is built from TRBV27 and TRBJ2-1; TRBD1 matches at 7 bases. The CDR3 has 15 amino acids. The junction had 7 bases not matched to a gene; V was cut back by 6 bases and J by 2 bases. Germline loops: CDR1 MNHEY, CDR2 SMNVEV (reference sequence). Written as DNA, the CDR3 is TGTGCCAGCAGCTTGACAGGGTCCCCCTACAATGAGCAGTTCTTC. It yields the protein CASSLTGSPYNEQFF.